This TCR beta chain was identified during a study of T-cell reconstitution after alpha-beta-depleted transplantation in children. Study results and limitations: Diversity and T-cell counts at one year after transplant derived mostly from new T cells. For some patients, TCRbeta diversity was high at day 60 because of recipient T cells and thymic progenitors that survived. Alpha-beta T cells present about two months after transplant were reported to originate from several hundred expanded graft clones.

The CDR3 totals 15 residues. V lost 4 bases and J lost 6; bases outside the gene matches: 6. Unique molecular identifiers were used to barcode this TCRbeta library. Each CDR3 protein is one row after TCRdb ran MiXCR on the PCR reads. The table lists around 800,000 distinct CDR3 sequences, approximately 15% of them singletons. This clonotype was found a few times. Its cognate antigen is unknown. The sequence came from a male patient between 5 and 17 years old who had a stem cell transplant for acute lymphoblastic leukemia, so the T cells may come from the graft donor. The rearrangement joins TRBV12-3 or TRBV12-4 to TRBJ2-2, with 9 bases lining up with TRBD1. The material was PBMCs, mostly from graft donor cells, obtained 360 days after TCRalphabeta/CD19-depleted stem cell transplant. The CDR3 region has the DNA TGTGCCAGCAGTTCCAGGACAGGGGTGCCCGGGGAGCTGTTTTTT. It specifies CASSSRTGVPGELFF.